The sequence of this T cell receptor beta chain was determined in a study of glioma-infiltrating T cells after dendritic cell vaccination. About the study: Autologous tumor lysate was loaded overnight onto monocyte-derived dendritic cells grown approximately seven days with IL-4 and GM-CSF. Study-level findings and limits: Higher TCR clonality did not directly relate to longer survival.

Time point specified: after dendritic cell vaccination, including at tumor progression/relapse. Selection required adequate fresh-frozen tumor tissue plus more than two years' survival data. Repertoires were generated with immunoSEQ multiplex PCR, while TCRdb's copy carries only in-frame clones and drops some. The data show tens of thousands of clones, over 80% seen once. Concerning this clone: Its antigen is still unknown.

Losses at the gene ends were 2 bases for V and 5 bases for J; bases not matched to a gene: 4. The CDR3 length is 15 residues. From germline, CDR1 is MNHNS and CDR2 SASEGT. This chain uses TRBV6-1 with TRBJ1-5, with 9 nucleotides matching TRBD1. The material sequenced was blood, taken after dendritic cell vaccination. The receptor was derived from a human donor with glioblastoma. This CDR3 is CASSETGGRYQPQHF. In DNA form, the CDR3 reads TGTGCCAGCAGTGAAACAGGGGGCCGGTATCAGCCCCAGCATTTT.